The clone carrying this TCR beta chain was counted many times. The data are from a study of molecular identifiers for immune sequencing clone quantification. TCRdb re-called the PCR reads with MiXCR, one entry per CDR3 protein. The table has some 320,000 distinct CDR3 sequences, about a fifth seen once; the top ten hold approximately 0.83%. The V and J ends lost 11 bases and 2 bases respectively, with 17 bases between them. The CDR3 sequence is 14 residues long. Looked up from germline, CDR1 is MDHEN and CDR2 is SYDVKM. The chain is built from TRBV28 and TRBJ2-3, with D possibly TRBD2 on 6 matching bases. Material for sequencing was naive CD8+ T cells from blood, with Jurkat cell RNA spiked in. Regarding subset: FACS-sorted CD8+CD4-CCR7+CD45RA+ naive T cells. The TCR comes from a human donor in good health. Some libraries in this study had Jurkat cell RNA spiked in. The CDR3 region is CAAQEGPYTDTQYF. For the CDR3, the DNA is TGTGCCGCCCAGGAGGGGCCCTACACAGATACGCAGTATTTT.